The 13 T cell receptor beta chains presented below share a single source sample, sequenced in a study of T cell repertoires in cytomegalovirus infection. TCRdb analysed the reads with MiXCR anew, one entry per CDR3 protein. The profile shows around 180,000 distinct CDR3 sequences, roughly 28% of them singletons. Sequences were obtained from PBMCs. These receptors were obtained from a human donor in good health (CMV status not recorded). Some clones in this sample may be carry-over from other donors' samples.

The V call is TRBV14, the J call TRBJ2-7, with a tentative D call TRBD1 (6 bases). V shed 0 bases and J shed 1 base, with 13 bases lying between them. CDR1 is SGHDN, CDR2 FVKESK, per germline. There are 16 residues in the CDR3. The CDR3 here is CASSQDGWDTSYEQYF. The CDR3 nucleotides read TGTGCCAGCAGCCAAGATGGTTGGGACACTTCCTACGAGCAGTACTTC.

For this clonotype: One end of the junction fails to match germline, which may point to a read error. The chain combines TRBV7-2 with TRBJ1-2; perhaps TRBD1 as D (5 bases). CDR3 length: 12 amino acids. The germline V gene has CDR1 SGHTA and CDR2 FQGNSA. In nucleotides, the CDR3 is TGTGCCAGCAGCTTAGGAGGGGTCGGCTGCACCTTC. Translated: CASSLGGVGCTF.

J is TRBJ2-2 and V is TRBV5-1; D might be TRBD1 (5 bases). Trimming took 0 bases from V and 3 from J, leaving 6 bases between them. Germline lookup yields CDR1 SGHRS and CDR2 YFSETQ. This CDR3 has 14 amino acids. The CDR3 region has the DNA TGCGCCAGCAGCTTGGCCAGGGACACCGGGGAGCTGTTTTTT. Encoded protein: CASSLARDTGELFF.

The V and J genes are TRBV20-1 and TRBJ1-1; D might be TRBD1 (5 bases). The CDR3 is made up of 15 amino acids. Germline V lookup: CDR1 DFQATT, CDR2 SNEGSKA (reference sequence). Trimming took off 5 bases at V and 1 base at J, with 17 bases between the two ends. CDR3 sequence: CSAVTLGRTNTEAFF. Here the CDR3 DNA reads TGCAGTGCTGTTACATTGGGACGGACGAACACTGAAGCTTTCTTT.

The chain uses TRBV25-1 and TRBJ1-1, with 7 bases fitting TRBD1. Germline V gives CDR1 MGHDK, CDR2 SYGVNS. CDR3 size: 15 residues. The J segment lost 0 bases and the V segment lost 10 bases, leaving 11 bases of the junction unmatched. The CDR3 region is CATAPLTGLNTEAFF. CDR3 coding DNA: TGTGCCACCGCCCCGTTGACAGGGCTGAACACTGAAGCTTTCTTT.

This clonotype turned up a few times. Written as DNA, the CDR3 is TGTGCCAGCAGTCGGCGGCGGACAGGGCTTAACACTGAAGCTTTCTTT. This encodes CASSRRRTGLNTEAFF. The chain carries TRBV6-5 and TRBJ1-1, with TRBD1 identical over 8 bases. The CDR3 totals 16 residues. Per the germline V gene, CDR1 is MNHEY and CDR2 is SVGAGI. V shed 5 bases, J shed 2 bases, and the junction held 10 bases outside the gene matches.

The V gene is TRBV12-3 or TRBV12-4, the J gene TRBJ1-1; TRBD1 might be the D (5 bases). V dropped 2 bases and J dropped 0 bases, with 7 bases sitting between them. This CDR3 region has 14 residues. Here the CDR3 DNA reads TGTGCCAGCAGTTTACGCAGGGTGAACACTGAAGCTTTCTTT. It codes for CASSLRRVNTEAFF.

This clonotype appeared a few times. V is TRBV29-1 and J is TRBJ1-2, with a tentative D call TRBD1 (6 bases). Germline values: CDR1 SQVTM, CDR2 ANQGSEA. The CDR3 covers 13 residues. V lost 4 bases to trimming and J lost 7 bases, with 16 bases between them. The CDR3 loop is CSVVDIRGGGYTF. As DNA, the CDR3 is TGCAGCGTTGTCGACATCCGAGGGGGTGGCTACACCTTC.

This clonotype was detected a few times. This chain links TRBV24-1 with TRBJ2-1; TRBD2 agrees at 14 bases. CDR3 length: 16 residues. From germline, CDR1 is KGHDR and CDR2 SFDVKD. Trimming at V came to 3 bases and at J to 8 bases, leaving 5 bases not matched to a gene. CDR3 region: CATSDRLAGGRDEQFF. CDR3 sequence (DNA): TGTGCCACCAGTGATCGACTAGCGGGGGGGCGAGATGAGCAGTTCTTC.

This clonotype has just a few counts. The CDR3, as DNA: TGTGCCAGCAGGACGGGCCGTGAGGAGACCCAGTACTTC. This codes for CASRTGREETQYF. J is TRBJ2-5 and V is TRBV6-5; D is undetermined. Germline CDR1 MNHEY, CDR2 SVGAGI. The CDR3 consists of 13 residues. The ends were cut back, 6 bases at V and 5 bases at J, with 13 bases in the middle.

The gene calls are TRBV25-1 and TRBJ1-2, with 8 bases matching TRBD1. The J segment lost 6 bases and the V segment lost 3 bases, leaving 6 bases of the junction unmatched. Germline V gene data show CDR1 as MGHDK and CDR2 as SYGVNS. The CDR3 covers 14 residues. The DNA of the CDR3 is TGTGCCAGCAGTGAGCTGACAGGGGTGGATGGCTACACCTTC. Translation: CASSELTGVDGYTF.

This clonotype was observed a single time. DNA of the CDR3: TGTGCCTCCTCACCGGGGGATTTAACCTATGGCTACACCTTC. It codes for CASSPGDLTYGYTF. The chain recombines TRBV10-3 with TRBJ1-2, with D possibly matching TRBD1 (5 bases). CDR1 is ENHRY and CDR2 is SYGVKD in the germline V gene. V lost 11 bases to trimming and J lost 4 bases, with 20 bases between them. This CDR3 is 14 amino acids long.

This clonotype turned up a few times. This rearrangement joins TRBV4-1 to TRBJ2-7; tentatively, D is TRBD1 (7 bases). The ends were cut back, 0 bases at V and 5 bases at J, with 14 bases in the middle. In germline, CDR1 is MGHRA, CDR2 YSYEKL. The CDR3 is 15 residues long. This CDR3 is CASSQDWSGGHEQYF. The CDR3 coding sequence is TGCGCCAGCAGCCAAGATTGGTCAGGGGGGCACGAGCAGTACTTC.